The rows below give T cell receptor beta chains drawn from one sample of a study of blood T cell repertoires in COVID-19. Clones were sequenced by immunoSEQ multiplex PCR, and TCRdb holds only the in-frame ones, with some missing. The sample contains more than 300,000 clones, around 86% of which appear only once. The material sequenced was PBMCs or T cells enriched from blood (not recorded which). These receptors came from a woman in her fifties or sixties who had recovered from COVID-19. CDR3s include the opening cysteine and the closing phenylalanine or tryptophan. D genes are given only for firm matches. Only part of the rows carry a size: once, few, many, or a class if the clone is expanded.

V	D	J	size	CDR3	DNA
TRBV30	TRBD1	TRBJ1-2	.	CAWSLGQGASGYTF	TGTGCCTGGAGTCTAGGACAGGGGGCATCTGGCTACACCTTC
TRBV27	.	TRBJ1-2	.	CASSSTGFRGYTF	TGTGCCAGCAGTTCCACAGGGTTTCGTGGCTACACCTTC
TRBV7-4	.	TRBJ2-1	.	CASSFSEIDNEQFF	TGTGCCAGCAGCTTTAGTGAAATCGACAATGAGCAGTTCTTC
TRBV4-1	TRBD1	TRBJ1-5	.	CASSPFAGQANQPQHF	TGCGCCAGCAGCCCGTTCGCTGGACAGGCGAATCAGCCCCAGCATTTT
TRBV7-2	TRBD1	TRBJ1-1	.	CASSFQGADTEAFF	TGTGCCAGCAGCTTTCAGGGGGCGGACACTGAAGCTTTCTTT
TRBV5-1	.	TRBJ2-2	.	CASSLDSVPGELFF	TGCGCCAGCAGCTTGGACAGTGTGCCCGGGGAGCTGTTTTTT
TRBV7-8	.	TRBJ1-1	.	CASSLGRTAEAFF	TGTGCCAGCAGCTTAGGTCGGACAGCGGAAGCTTTCTTT
TRBV6-5	.	TRBJ1-6	once	CASSYSGVALHF	TGTGCCAGCAGTTACTCAGGGGTGGCCCTCCACTTT
TRBV5-1	.	TRBJ1-1	few	CASSSQGGPEAFF	TGCGCCAGCAGCTCACAGGGCGGTCCTGAAGCTTTCTTT
TRBV4-3	.	TRBJ2-1	few	CASSQDRGSDSWGQFF	TGCGCCAGCAGCCAAGACCGGGGGAGCGACTCTTGGGGGCAGTTCTTC
TRBV18	.	TRBJ2-2	.	CASSPTTTAAGELFF	TGTGCCAGCTCACCAACTACGACGGCGGCCGGGGAGCTGTTTTTT
TRBV30	TRBD1	TRBJ1-2	once	CAWIGLERDSGYTF	TGTGCCTGGATCGGGCTGGAGAGGGACAGTGGCTACACCTTC
TRBV3-1/TRBV3-2	.	TRBJ1-2	.	CASSQDRVSYGYTF	TGTGCCAGCAGCCAAGACAGGGTCAGCTATGGCTACACCTTC
TRBV5-1	TRBD2	TRBJ2-7	.	CASRPASGGKSYEQYF	TGCGCCAGCAGGCCCGCTAGCGGCGGGAAATCCTACGAGCAGTACTTC
TRBV11-3	.	TRBJ2-7	.	CASSLGGLSYEQYF	TGTGCCAGCAGCCTAGGAGGACTCTCCTACGAGCAGTACTTC
TRBV12-3/TRBV12-4	TRBD1	TRBJ1-1	.	CASSRTGGAEAFF	TGTGCCAGCAGTAGGACAGGGGGGGCTGAAGCTTTCTTT
TRBV11-2	.	TRBJ2-7	.	CASSYGTGALYEQYF	TGTGCCAGCAGCTATGGGACTGGGGCCCTATACGAGCAGTACTTC
TRBV27	TRBD2	TRBJ2-2	.	CASRAGGGLAGELFF	TGTGCCAGCCGTGCGGGGGGCGGGTTGGCCGGGGAGCTGTTTTTT
TRBV7-9	TRBD1	TRBJ1-1	.	CASSLKGANTEAFF	TGTGCCAGCAGCTTAAAGGGGGCCAACACTGAAGCTTTCTTT
TRBV6-5	TRBD1	TRBJ1-5	.	CASRAGTGQPQHF	TGTGCCAGCAGGGCAGGGACAGGTCAGCCCCAGCATTTT
TRBV11-2	.	TRBJ1-1	.	CASSKIRQTVSNTEAFF	TGTGCCAGCAGCAAGATACGACAGACCGTCTCGAACACTGAAGCTTTCTTT
TRBV6-2/TRBV6-3	.	TRBJ1-2	.	CASSYWDFFTNYGYTF	TGTGCCAGCAGTTACTGGGACTTCTTCACTAACTATGGCTACACCTTC
TRBV29-1	.	TRBJ2-6	.	CSVDSPSGANVLTF	TGCAGCGTGGACAGTCCCTCTGGGGCCAACGTCCTGACTTTC
TRBV5-3	TRBD1	TRBJ1-3	once	CARGGQGRSGNTIYF	TGTGCCAGAGGTGGACAGGGGCGGTCTGGAAACACCATATATTTT